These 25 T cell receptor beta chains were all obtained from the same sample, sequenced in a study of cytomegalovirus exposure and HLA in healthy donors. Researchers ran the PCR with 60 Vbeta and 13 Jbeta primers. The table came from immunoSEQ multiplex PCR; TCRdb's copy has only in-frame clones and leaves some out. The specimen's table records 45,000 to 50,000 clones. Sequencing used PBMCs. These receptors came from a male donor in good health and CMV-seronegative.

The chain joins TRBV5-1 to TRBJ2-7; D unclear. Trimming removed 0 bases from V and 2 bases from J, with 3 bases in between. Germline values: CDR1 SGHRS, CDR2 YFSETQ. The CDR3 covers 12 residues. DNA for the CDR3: TGCGCCAGCAGCTTGGGAGCCTACGAGCAGTACTTC. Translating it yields CASSLGAYEQYF.

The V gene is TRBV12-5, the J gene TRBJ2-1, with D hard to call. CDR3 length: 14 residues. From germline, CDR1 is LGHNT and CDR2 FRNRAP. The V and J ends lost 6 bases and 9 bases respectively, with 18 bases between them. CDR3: CASGTDSYPREQFF. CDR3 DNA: TGTGCTAGTGGCACCGACTCCTACCCCCGTGAGCAGTTCTTC.

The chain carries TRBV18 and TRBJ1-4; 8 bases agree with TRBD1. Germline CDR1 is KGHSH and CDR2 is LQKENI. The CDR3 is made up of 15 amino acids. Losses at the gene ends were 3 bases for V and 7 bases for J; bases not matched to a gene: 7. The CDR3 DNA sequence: TGTGCCAGCTCACCCCAGACAGGGGCGTTTGAAAAACTGTTTTTT. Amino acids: CASSPQTGAFEKLFF.

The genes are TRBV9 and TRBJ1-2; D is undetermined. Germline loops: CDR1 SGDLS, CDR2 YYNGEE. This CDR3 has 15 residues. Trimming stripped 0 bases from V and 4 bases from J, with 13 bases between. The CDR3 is CASSVGAGLGYGYTF. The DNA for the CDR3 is TGTGCCAGCAGCGTAGGGGCTGGGCTTGGCTATGGCTACACCTTC.

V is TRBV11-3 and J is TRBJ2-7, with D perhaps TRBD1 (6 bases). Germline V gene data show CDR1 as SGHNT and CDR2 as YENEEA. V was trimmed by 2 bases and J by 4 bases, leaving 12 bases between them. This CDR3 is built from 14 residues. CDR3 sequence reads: CASSLSTGPYEQYF. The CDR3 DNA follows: TGTGCCAGCAGCTTATCTACAGGGCCGTACGAGCAGTACTTC.

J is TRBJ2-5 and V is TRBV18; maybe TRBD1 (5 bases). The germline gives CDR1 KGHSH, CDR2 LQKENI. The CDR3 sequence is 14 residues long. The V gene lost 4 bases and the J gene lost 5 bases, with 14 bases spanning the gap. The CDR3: CASSRGQAGETQYF. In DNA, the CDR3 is TGTGCCAGCTCACGGGGCCAGGCAGGGGAGACCCAGTACTTC.

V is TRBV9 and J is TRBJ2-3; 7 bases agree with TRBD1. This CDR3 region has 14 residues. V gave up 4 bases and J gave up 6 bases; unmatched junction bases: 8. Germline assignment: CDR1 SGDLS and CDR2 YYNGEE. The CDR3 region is CASSSHTGEDTQYF. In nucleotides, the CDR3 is TGTGCCAGCAGCTCGCATACAGGGGAGGATACGCAGTATTTT.

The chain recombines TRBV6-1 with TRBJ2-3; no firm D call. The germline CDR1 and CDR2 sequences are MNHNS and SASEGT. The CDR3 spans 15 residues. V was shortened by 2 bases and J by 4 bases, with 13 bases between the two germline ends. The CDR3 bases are TGTGCCAGCAGTGAAACACACTATGGTGCAGATACGCAGTATTTT. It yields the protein CASSETHYGADTQYF.

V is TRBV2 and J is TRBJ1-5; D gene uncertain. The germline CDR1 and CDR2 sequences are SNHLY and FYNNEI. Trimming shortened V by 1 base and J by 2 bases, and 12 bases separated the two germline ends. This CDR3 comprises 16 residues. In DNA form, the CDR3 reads TGTGCCAGCAGTGAAGTCGGCAGCGGGGGCAATCAGCCCCAGCATTTT. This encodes CASSEVGSGGNQPQHF.

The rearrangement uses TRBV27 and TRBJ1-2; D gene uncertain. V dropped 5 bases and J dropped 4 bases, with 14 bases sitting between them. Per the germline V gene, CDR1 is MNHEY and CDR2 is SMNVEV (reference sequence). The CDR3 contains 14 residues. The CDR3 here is CASSHGPGSYGYTF. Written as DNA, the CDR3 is TGTGCCAGCAGTCATGGGCCCGGGAGCTATGGCTACACCTTC.

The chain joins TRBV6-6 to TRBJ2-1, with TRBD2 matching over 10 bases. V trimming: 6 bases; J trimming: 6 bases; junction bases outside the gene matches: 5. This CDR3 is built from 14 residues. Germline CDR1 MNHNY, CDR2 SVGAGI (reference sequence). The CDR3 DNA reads TGTGCCAGCAGAAATAGCGGGGGGTCCAATGAGCAGTTCTTC. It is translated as CASRNSGGSNEQFF.

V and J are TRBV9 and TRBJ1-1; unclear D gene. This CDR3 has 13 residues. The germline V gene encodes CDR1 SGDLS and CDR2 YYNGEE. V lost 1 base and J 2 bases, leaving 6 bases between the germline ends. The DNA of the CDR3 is TGTGCCAGCAGCGTAAGCGGAAACACTGAAGCTTTCTTT. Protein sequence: CASSVSGNTEAFF.

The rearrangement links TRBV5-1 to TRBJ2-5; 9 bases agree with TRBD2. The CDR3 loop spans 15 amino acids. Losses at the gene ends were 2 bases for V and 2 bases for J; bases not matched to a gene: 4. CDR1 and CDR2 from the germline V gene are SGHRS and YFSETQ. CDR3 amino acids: CASSFLTSGQETQYF. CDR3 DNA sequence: TGCGCCAGCAGCTTCTTGACTAGCGGTCAAGAGACCCAGTACTTC.

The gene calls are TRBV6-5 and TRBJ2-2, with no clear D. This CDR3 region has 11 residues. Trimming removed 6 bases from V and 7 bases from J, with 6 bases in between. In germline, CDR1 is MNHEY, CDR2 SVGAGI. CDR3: CASRADGELFF. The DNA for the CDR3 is TGTGCCAGCAGGGCCGACGGGGAGCTGTTTTTT.

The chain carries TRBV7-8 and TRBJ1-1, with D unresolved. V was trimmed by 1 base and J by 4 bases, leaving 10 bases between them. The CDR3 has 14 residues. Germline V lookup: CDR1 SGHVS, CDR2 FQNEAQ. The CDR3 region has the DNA TGTGCCAGCAGCTTAGATGGAGAGTTCACTGAAGCTTTCTTT. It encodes CASSLDGEFTEAFF.

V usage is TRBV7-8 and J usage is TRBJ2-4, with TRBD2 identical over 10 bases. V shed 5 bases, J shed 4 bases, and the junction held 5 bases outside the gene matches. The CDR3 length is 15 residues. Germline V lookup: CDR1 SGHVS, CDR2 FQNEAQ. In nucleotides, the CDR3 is TGTGCCAGCAGCGCGACTAGCGGGCTAAAAAACATTCAGTACTTC. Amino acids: CASSATSGLKNIQYF. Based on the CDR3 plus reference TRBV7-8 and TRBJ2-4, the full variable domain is GAGVSQSPRYKVAKRGQDVALRCDPISGHVSLFWYQQALGQGPEFLTYFQNEAQLDKSGLPSDRFFAERPEGSVSTLKIQRTQQEDSAVYLCASSATSGLKNIQYFGAGTRLSVL.

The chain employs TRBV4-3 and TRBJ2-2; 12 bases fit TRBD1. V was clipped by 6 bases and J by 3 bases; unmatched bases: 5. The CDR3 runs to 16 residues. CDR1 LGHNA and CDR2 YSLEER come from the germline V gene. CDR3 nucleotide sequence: TGCGCCAGCAGAGGGGGGACAGGGGGCGACACCGGGGAGCTGTTTTTT. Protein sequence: CASRGGTGGDTGELFF.

DNA of the CDR3: TGTGCCAGCAGCGTGACATCCCAGGCAGAGACCCAGTACTTC. It translates to CASSVTSQAETQYF. The rearrangement joins TRBV9 to TRBJ2-5; D remains unclear. Per the germline V gene, CDR1 is SGDLS and CDR2 is YYNGEE. The CDR3 has 14 amino acids. V was trimmed by 2 bases and J by 4 bases, leaving 12 bases between them.

This CDR3 is CASRVASISANYGYTF. CDR3 in DNA: TGCGCCAGCAGGGTGGCGAGTATAAGCGCTAACTATGGCTACACCTTC. This chain uses TRBV4-1 with TRBJ1-2; D unclear. The germline CDR1 and CDR2 sequences are MGHRA and YSYEKL. V shed 6 bases and J shed 0 bases, with 17 bases lying between them. The CDR3 is 16 residues long.

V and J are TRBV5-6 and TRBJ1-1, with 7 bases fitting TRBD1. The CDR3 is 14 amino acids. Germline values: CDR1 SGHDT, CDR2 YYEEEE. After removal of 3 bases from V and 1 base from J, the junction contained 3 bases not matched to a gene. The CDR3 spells CASSYGQANTEAFF. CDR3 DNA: TGTGCCAGCAGCTACGGACAGGCGAACACTGAAGCTTTCTTT.

The CDR3 loop reads CASSAGQGSYGYTF. The DNA of the CDR3 is TGTGCCAGCAGCGCCGGACAGGGGAGCTATGGCTACACCTTC. This chain uses TRBV9 with TRBJ1-2, with TRBD1 identical over 9 bases. The germline V gene encodes CDR1 SGDLS and CDR2 YYNGEE. The CDR3 has 14 amino acids. V shed 3 bases and J 4 bases; nucleotides not matched to a gene: 4.

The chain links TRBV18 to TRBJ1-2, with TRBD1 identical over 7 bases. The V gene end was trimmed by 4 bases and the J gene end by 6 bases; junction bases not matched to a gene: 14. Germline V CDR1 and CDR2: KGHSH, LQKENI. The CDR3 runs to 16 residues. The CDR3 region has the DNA TGTGCCAGCTCACTTGTCTTGGACAGGCACTCCAATGGCTACACCTTC. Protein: CASSLVLDRHSNGYTF.

The CDR3 loop is CASSPRGEQSYEQYF. CDR3 in DNA: TGTGCCAGCTCACCTCGCGGGGAACAGTCCTACGAGCAGTACTTC. The V gene is TRBV18, the J gene TRBJ2-7; perhaps TRBD2 as D (6 bases). This CDR3 is 15 amino acids long. Trimming left V 3 bases short and J 1 base short, with 13 bases between. Germline V gene data show CDR1 as KGHSH and CDR2 as LQKENI. Looking up the rest from reference TRBV18 and TRBJ2-7 gives the full variable domain: NAGVMQNPRHLVRRRGQEARLRCSPMKGHSHVYWYRQLPEEGLKFMVYLQKENIIDESGMPKERFSAEFPKEGPSILRIQQVVRGDSAAYFCASSPRGEQSYEQYFGPGTRLTVT.

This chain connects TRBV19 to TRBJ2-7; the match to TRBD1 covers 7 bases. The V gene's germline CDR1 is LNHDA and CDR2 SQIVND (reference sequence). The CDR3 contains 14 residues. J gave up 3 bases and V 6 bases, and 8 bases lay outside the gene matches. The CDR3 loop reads CASSEQGRSYEQYF. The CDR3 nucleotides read TGTGCCAGTAGCGAACAGGGGCGGAGCTACGAGCAGTACTTC.

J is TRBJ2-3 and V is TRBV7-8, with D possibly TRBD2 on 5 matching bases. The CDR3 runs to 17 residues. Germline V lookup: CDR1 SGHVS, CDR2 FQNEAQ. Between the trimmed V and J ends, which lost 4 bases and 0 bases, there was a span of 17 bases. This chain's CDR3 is CASSSLAGSTSTDTQYF. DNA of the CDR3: TGTGCCAGCAGCTCCTTAGCTGGGAGTACTAGCACAGATACGCAGTATTTT. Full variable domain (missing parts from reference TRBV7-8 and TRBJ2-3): GAGVSQSPRYKVAKRGQDVALRCDPISGHVSLFWYQQALGQGPEFLTYFQNEAQLDKSGLPSDRFFAERPEGSVSTLKIQRTQQEDSAVYLCASSSLAGSTSTDTQYFGPGTRLTVL.